The 16 T cell receptor beta chains below come from one sample, sequenced in a study of T cells after yellow fever vaccination. MiXCR was run by TCRdb on the 5' RACE reads, yielding one entry per CDR3 protein. There are over 250,000 distinct CDR3 sequences in the sample; roughly 4.3% occur only once, and roughly 24% lies in the top ten. The source material was PBMCs, sampled 5 days after the yellow fever booster vaccination. These receptors all come from a man aged 18-30 years who received the YFV17D yellow fever vaccine.

DNA for the CDR3: TGTGCCAGCAGAGCTGACAGGGGAGGTTTCCATGAGCAGTTCTTC. Protein product: CASRADRGGFHEQFF. The rearrangement uses TRBV7-2 and TRBJ2-1; 8 bases map to TRBD1. Germline V gives CDR1 SGHTA, CDR2 FQGNSA. This CDR3 has 15 amino acids. Trimming cost V 6 bases and J 8 bases; bases outside gene matches: 12.

Ten or more counts support this clonotype. The V call is TRBV27, the J call TRBJ1-5; perhaps TRBD1 as D (6 bases). Deletions cut 4 bases from V and 6 bases from J, with 13 bases between. In germline, CDR1 is MNHEY, CDR2 SMNVEV (reference sequence). The CDR3 spans 14 residues. Written as DNA, the CDR3 is TGTGCCAGCAGTTGGGAACCAGGGGTTCAGCCCCAGCATTTT. Translating gives CASSWEPGVQPQHF.

This clonotype was seen repeatedly, ten times or more. The chain is built from TRBV7-8 and TRBJ2-7; tentative D call: TRBD1 (5 bases). The CDR3 spans 11 residues. Trimming stripped 10 bases from V and 5 bases from J, with 12 bases between. Germline loops: CDR1 SGHVS, CDR2 FQNEAQ. CDR3 region: CATAQGNEQYV. CDR3 DNA: TGTGCCACCGCCCAGGGAAACGAGCAGTACGTC.

This clonotype was counted only a few times. One junction end disagrees with the germline gene, perhaps due to a read error. The chain links TRBV7-9 to TRBJ1-1; unclear D gene. The CDR3 loop spans 14 amino acids. Germline CDR1 SEHNR, CDR2 FQNEAQ (reference sequence). CDR3 residues: CASSFVRMKTEAFF. CDR3 nucleotides: TGTGCCAGCAGCTTTGTTAGAATGAAAACTGAAGCTTTCTTT.

This clonotype was seen a handful of times. The genes are TRBV7-2 and TRBJ1-2; maybe TRBD1 (5 bases). The germline gives CDR1 SGHTA, CDR2 FQGNSA. Trimming took 0 bases from V and 6 from J, leaving 11 bases between them. The CDR3 totals 14 residues. The CDR3 DNA is TGTGCCAGCAGCTTAGCCAGGGAGGGTCATGGCTACACCTTC. Translating it yields CASSLAREGHGYTF.

V and J are TRBV13 and TRBJ1-1; D is possibly TRBD1 (5 bases). This CDR3 is built from 15 residues. Germline CDR1 PRHDT, CDR2 FYEKMQ (reference sequence). V gave up 4 bases and J gave up 10 bases, with 22 bases separating them. Written as DNA, the CDR3 is TGTGCCAGCAGCTCCGCGGGTCGAAGACAGCCCTTAGCTTTCTTT. Residues: CASSSAGRRQPLAFF.

This chain joins TRBV9 and TRBJ2-1; TRBD2 matches at 10 bases. This CDR3 has 12 amino acids. With 3 bases clipped from V and 9 bases from J, the junction kept 0 bases outside the gene matches. Per the germline V gene, CDR1 is SGDLS and CDR2 is YYNGEE. In nucleotides, the CDR3 is TGTGCCAGCAGCGCTAGCGGGGGTGAGCAGTTCTTC. This gives the protein CASSASGGEQFF.

V usage is TRBV3-1 and J usage is TRBJ2-1, with unresolved D. V was cut by 8 bases and J by 3 bases, with 5 bases left in between. The CDR3 covers 11 residues. Germline CDR1 LGHDT, CDR2 YNNKEL (reference sequence). The CDR3 bases are TGTGCCAGCCAACTCTACAATGAGCAGTTCTTC. Amino acid sequence: CASQLYNEQFF.

This clonotype was counted between two and nine times. The chain links TRBV29-1 to TRBJ1-5; tentatively, D is TRBD1 (5 bases). The germline V gene has CDR1 SQVTM and CDR2 ANQGSEA. Trimming removed 6 bases at V and 4 bases at J, with 13 bases between. The CDR3 sequence is 13 residues long. The CDR3 sequence: CSVGQGRNQPQHF. The CDR3, as DNA: TGCAGCGTCGGTCAGGGCCGTAATCAGCCCCAGCATTTT. The whole variable domain, filled in from reference TRBV29-1 and TRBJ1-5, reads SAVISQKPSRDICQRGTSLTIQCQVDSQVTMMFWYRQQPGQSLTLIATANQGSEATYESGFVIDKFPISRPNLTFSTLTVSNMSPEDSSIYLCSVGQGRNQPQHFGDGTRLSIL.

This clonotype was counted between two and nine times. CDR3 amino acids: CASSVGGGGHSYNEQFF. CDR3 DNA: TGTGCCAGCAGCGTAGGGGGCGGGGGTCACTCCTACAATGAGCAGTTCTTC. V usage is TRBV9 and J usage is TRBJ2-1, with 7 bases matching TRBD2. V dropped 0 bases and J dropped 0; count of bases not matched to a gene: 6. Germline V gene lookup returns CDR1 SGDLS and CDR2 YYNGEE. The CDR3 has 17 amino acids.

The J gene is TRBJ2-3, the V gene TRBV4-1, with D uncertain. The CDR3 length is 13 residues. Trimming cost V 3 bases and J 6 bases, with 10 bases left between them. The germline gives CDR1 MGHRA, CDR2 YSYEKL. The CDR3 region is CASSQRPGDTQYF. The CDR3 DNA reads as TGCGCCAGCAGCCAGCGGCCTGGGGATACGCAGTATTTT.

The rearrangement uses TRBV6-6 and TRBJ2-5; a possible D gene is TRBD2 (5 bases). The CDR3 extends over 13 amino acids. Trimming left V 7 bases short and J 6 bases short, with 15 bases between. Germline V CDR1 and CDR2: MNHNY, SVGAGI (reference sequence). CDR3 in DNA: TGTGCCAGCAACCTAGCAGTCAGTCAGACCCAGTACTTC. Amino acids: CASNLAVSQTQYF.

This clonotype appeared a few times. As DNA, the CDR3 is TGTGCCAGCAGTTCAGACCGGGACCGAGGGTGGGAGACCCAGTACTTC. Translation gives CASSSDRDRGWETQYF. The V and J genes are TRBV28 and TRBJ2-5, with D perhaps assigned TRBD1 or TRBD2 (5 bases each). Germline V CDR1 and CDR2: MDHEN, SYDVKM. Trimming left V 4 bases short and J 5 bases short, with 20 bases between. This CDR3 contains 16 residues.

This chain joins TRBV7-6 and TRBJ2-7; 9 nucleotides line up with TRBD1. Germline V gene lookup returns CDR1 SGHVS and CDR2 FNYEAQ. The CDR3 contains 16 residues. V shed 5 bases, J shed 0 bases, and the junction held 8 bases outside the gene matches. The CDR3 sequence: CASSRTGDLSSYEQYF. The CDR3 DNA is TGTGCCAGCAGCAGGACAGGGGACCTTAGCTCCTACGAGCAGTACTTC.

The rearrangement joins TRBV21-1 to TRBJ2-7; the table's D call, TRBD1, has no DNA check behind it. TRBV21-1 is labeled a pseudogene. The CDR3 is made up of 13 amino acids. CDR3 nucleotides: TGTGCCAGCAAAGAGGGGGGGCGATACGAGCAGTACGTC. Translation: CASKEGGRYEQYV.

The chain joins TRBV5-5 to TRBJ1-1; a weak D match, TRBD1 (5 bases). This CDR3 has 11 residues. Germline V gene data show CDR1 as SGHKS and CDR2 as YYEKEE (reference sequence). V was clipped by 4 bases and J by 11 bases, with 12 bases between them. CDR3 region: CASSGHTEAFF. Here the CDR3 DNA reads TGTGCCAGCAGCGGACACACAGAGGCTTTCTTT.